Below are 26 T cell receptor beta chains sequenced from a single sample in a study of blood T cell repertoires in COVID-19. TCRdb's table, derived via immunoSEQ multiplex PCR, lists solely in-frame clones and lacks some. The data contain about 190,000 clones, nearly 85% of them singletons. Sample: peripheral blood. These receptors were obtained from a woman in her twenties or thirties with acute or convalescent COVID-19.

In nucleotides, the CDR3 is TGCGCCAGCAGCCAACCCGGGACTAGCGGGGGTCCAGAGACCCAGTACTTC. Encoded protein: CASSQPGTSGGPETQYF. J is TRBJ2-5 and V is TRBV4-3; 14 bases are a match to TRBD2. The CDR3 is 17 amino acids. Trimming at V came to 2 bases and at J to 4 bases, leaving 6 bases not matched to a gene. Germline V gene data show CDR1 as LGHNA and CDR2 as YSLEER.

The chain employs TRBV30 and TRBJ1-2; no clear D gene. Deletions cut 1 base from V and 1 base from J, with 13 bases between. The CDR3 consists of 15 residues. Per the germline V gene, CDR1 is GTSNPN and CDR2 is SVGIG (reference sequence). This chain's CDR3 is CAWSDERFGNYGYTF. The CDR3 nucleotides are TGTGCCTGGAGTGATGAACGCTTCGGTAACTATGGCTACACCTTC.

The chain is built from TRBV7-9 and TRBJ2-7; a weak D match, TRBD1 (6 bases). This CDR3 is 14 amino acids long. V lost 0 bases and J lost 2, with 8 bases in between. Germline loops: CDR1 SEHNR, CDR2 FQNEAQ (reference sequence). The CDR3 nucleotides read TGTGCCAGCAGCTTAGCCAGGGGAGCCTACGAGCAGTACTTC. It codes for CASSLARGAYEQYF.

This chain connects TRBV5-6 to TRBJ2-7; D uncertain. Trimming cost V 4 bases and J 6 bases, with 17 bases left between them. Germline loops: CDR1 SGHDT, CDR2 YYEEEE. This CDR3 has 14 residues. This chain's CDR3 is CASSRGQPNSEQYF. The CDR3 region has the DNA TGTGCCAGCAGCCGTGGGCAGCCCAATTCCGAGCAGTACTTC.

V and J are TRBV25-1 and TRBJ2-1; TRBD1 is a possible D gene (5 bases). This CDR3 region has 14 residues. Germline values: CDR1 MGHDK, CDR2 SYGVNS. The germline V and J ends were trimmed by 3 bases and 6 bases, with 12 bases remaining between them. The CDR3 loop is CASSDPRAGNEQFF. As DNA, the CDR3 is TGTGCCAGCAGTGATCCCAGGGCCGGCAATGAGCAGTTCTTC. The variable domain in full, completed from reference TRBV25-1 and TRBJ2-1, reads EADIYQTPRYLVIGTGKKITLECSQTMGHDKMYWYQQDPGMELHLIHYSYGVNSTEKGDLSSESTVSRIRTEHFPLTLESARPSHTSQYLCASSDPRAGNEQFFGPGTRLTVL.

The chain couples TRBV19 to TRBJ2-2, with D perhaps matching TRBD1 (6 bases). V lost 7 bases, J lost 5 bases, and 11 bases lay in between. This CDR3 has 13 residues. Germline CDR1 is LNHDA and CDR2 is SQIVND (reference sequence). CDR3 residues: CASKARGTGELFF. CDR3 DNA sequence: TGTGCCAGTAAGGCTAGGGGGACCGGGGAGCTGTTTTTT.

The rearrangement links TRBV19 to TRBJ2-3; 14 positions agree with TRBD2. V was clipped by 0 bases and J by 5 bases; unmatched bases: 10. From germline, CDR1 is LNHDA and CDR2 SQIVND (reference sequence). The CDR3 contains 19 residues. As DNA, the CDR3 is TGTGCCAGTAGTATAGATGGTCGACTAGCGGGAGGGCCGAGAGATACGCAGTATTTT. The encoded protein is CASSIDGRLAGGPRDTQYF.

DNA for the CDR3: TGTGCCAGCAGCTTCCCAGCGGGAAGCCAAGAGACCCAGTACTTC. Its translation is CASSFPAGSQETQYF. V and J are TRBV11-1 and TRBJ2-5; 7 nucleotides line up with TRBD2. The CDR3 spans 15 residues. Per germline, CDR1 SGHAT and CDR2 FQDESV (reference sequence). The V and J ends lost 3 bases and 1 base, in that order; junction bases with no gene match: 5.

This chain joins TRBV5-6 and TRBJ1-5, with 8 bases lining up with TRBD1. Germline V gene lookup returns CDR1 SGHDT and CDR2 YYEEEE. There are 14 residues in the CDR3. Unmatched junction bases numbered 6, after V lost 4 bases and J lost 6 bases. The CDR3 is CASSAGQGGQPQHF. Written as DNA, the CDR3 is TGTGCCAGCAGCGCCGGACAGGGAGGTCAGCCCCAGCATTTT.

The V gene is TRBV7-2, the J gene TRBJ2-5, with 9 bases matching TRBD2. Trimming cost V 5 bases and J 5 bases; bases outside gene matches: 12. Germline CDR1 reads SGHTA; CDR2 reads FQGNSA. CDR3 length equals 16 residues. The chain's CDR3 is CASSPDSGTSSETQYF. In DNA form, the CDR3 reads TGTGCCAGCAGCCCGGATTCGGGGACTAGCAGCGAGACCCAGTACTTC.

J is TRBJ2-1 and V is TRBV9, with TRBD1 as a possible D gene (5 bases). CDR3 length: 13 residues. The germline CDR1 and CDR2 sequences are SGDLS and YYNGEE. Deletions cut 3 bases from V and 4 bases from J, with 8 bases between. The CDR3 coding sequence is TGTGCCAGCAGCGCGCAGGGTTACAATGAGCAGTTCTTC. Protein: CASSAQGYNEQFF.

The chain recombines TRBV6-6 with TRBJ2-2; 7 positions match TRBD1. J lost 5 bases, V lost 7 bases, and 10 bases had no gene match. Germline CDR1 and CDR2: MNHNY and SVGAGI (reference sequence). The CDR3 covers 15 residues. The CDR3 nucleotides read TGTGCCAGCAAGGGTTCGGGACAGTTGACCGGGGAGCTGTTTTTT. It encodes CASKGSGQLTGELFF.

The chain is built from TRBV7-8 and TRBJ1-2, with D perhaps matching TRBD1 (6 bases). This CDR3 is built from 14 residues. V was trimmed by 1 base and J by 3 bases, leaving 9 bases between them. Germline V gene lookup returns CDR1 SGHVS and CDR2 FQNEAQ. The CDR3 region has the DNA TGTGCCAGCAGCTTAGACCAGGGGTACTATGGCTACACCTTC. This encodes CASSLDQGYYGYTF.

The chain employs TRBV19 and TRBJ1-1; no reliable D call. CDR3 length: 14 amino acids. Germline V gene sequence: CDR1 LNHDA, CDR2 SQIVND (reference sequence). Trimming cost V 7 bases and J 4 bases, with 16 bases left between them. In DNA form, the CDR3 reads TGTGCCAGTACCCTGGGCCGGATGTTCACTGAAGCTTTCTTT. Its protein product is CASTLGRMFTEAFF.

The chain has TRBV21-1 and TRBJ1-1; the DNA was not used to check the table's D call, TRBD1. TRBV21-1 is listed as a pseudogene. The CDR3 is made up of 14 amino acids. CDR3: CASSKWPPNTEAFF. CDR3 nucleotide sequence: TGTGCCAGCAGCAAATGGCCCCCGAACACTGAAGCTTTCTTT.

This clone was observed a single time. V and J are TRBV6-2 or TRBV6-3 and TRBJ1-2; 10 positions match TRBD1. The CDR3 runs to 14 residues. After removal of 2 bases from V and 7 bases from J, the junction contained 4 bases not matched to a gene. Per germline, CDR1 MNHEY and CDR2 SVGEGT. CDR3 nucleotide sequence: TGTGCCAGCAGTTACAGGGACAGGGGACGTGGCTACACCTTC. Translated: CASSYRDRGRGYTF.

In its sample, this clone was seen a few times. The chain employs TRBV25-1 and TRBJ2-7, with D possibly TRBD2 on 5 matching bases. V was shortened by 6 bases and J by 9 bases, with 18 bases between the two germline ends. Germline V lookup: CDR1 MGHDK, CDR2 SYGVNS. The CDR3 consists of 13 residues. The CDR3 sequence: CASRGLTIGRQYF. Written as DNA, the CDR3 is TGTGCCAGCAGAGGACTTACCATCGGCAGGCAGTACTTC.

This clone was observed a single time. The chain carries TRBV7-2 and TRBJ2-7, with 15 bases identical to TRBD2. CDR1 and CDR2 from the germline V gene are SGHTA and FQGNSA. Trimming at V came to 2 bases and at J to 8 bases, leaving 7 bases not matched to a gene. CDR3 length equals 16 residues. CDR3 loop: CASSLTGLAGGKKQYF. The CDR3 bases are TGTGCCAGCAGCTTAACAGGACTAGCGGGGGGGAAGAAGCAGTACTTC.

J is TRBJ2-2 and V is TRBV19, with 7 bases aligning to TRBD1. Germline lookup yields CDR1 LNHDA and CDR2 SQIVND (reference sequence). The CDR3 is made up of 16 amino acids. Trimming cost V 7 bases and J 0 bases; bases outside gene matches: 8. The CDR3, as DNA: TGTGCCAGTAAAAAGGGACAGCCCTCGAACACCGGGGAGCTGTTTTTT. This encodes CASKKGQPSNTGELFF.

The genes are TRBV27 and TRBJ1-6, with 8 bases aligning to TRBD1. The V gene end was trimmed by 5 bases and the J gene end by 7 bases; junction bases not matched to a gene: 10. The CDR3 has 16 residues. Germline values: CDR1 MNHEY, CDR2 SMNVEV (reference sequence). CDR3 loop: CASSLSMDRENSPLHF. The CDR3 DNA reads TGTGCCAGCAGTCTCTCCATGGACAGGGAGAATTCACCCCTCCACTTT.

The chain is built from TRBV29-1 and TRBJ2-7, with D perhaps TRBD2 (6 bases). The CDR3 is made up of 13 amino acids. V was shortened by 7 bases and J by 7 bases, with 20 bases between the two germline ends. Germline CDR1 reads SQVTM; CDR2 reads ANQGSEA. CDR3 protein: CSATGLTTREQYF. CDR3 coding DNA: TGCAGCGCAACGGGACTCACGACCAGAGAGCAGTACTTC.

The CDR3 DNA reads TGTGCCAGCAGCCTGATGGCAGGATCCACAGATACGCAGTATTTT. Protein: CASSLMAGSTDTQYF. The chain carries TRBV9 and TRBJ2-3; D ambiguous. Germline lookup yields CDR1 SGDLS and CDR2 YYNGEE. There are 15 residues in the CDR3. Trimming took 4 bases from V and 2 from J, leaving 14 bases between them. The full variable domain, completed using reference TRBV9 and TRBJ2-3, is DSGVTQTPKHLITATGQRVTLRCSPRSGDLSVYWYQQSLDQGLQFLIQYYNGEERAKGNILERFSAQQFPDLHSELNLSSLELGDSALYFCASSLMAGSTDTQYFGPGTRLTVL.

Only one count was recorded for this clone. The chain couples TRBV27 to TRBJ1-5, with D perhaps matching TRBD1 (5 bases). This CDR3 contains 15 residues. V lost 6 bases to trimming and J lost 0 bases, with 12 bases between them. CDR1 is MNHEY, CDR2 SMNVEV, per germline (reference sequence). CDR3 nucleotides: TGTGCCAGCAGCCTCAGGGATCCTAGCAATCAGCCCCAGCATTTT. As protein: CASSLRDPSNQPQHF.

The CDR3 loop is CASSSYRGPTEAFF. The CDR3, as DNA: TGTGCCAGCAGCTCGTACAGGGGGCCTACTGAAGCTTTCTTT. The chain recombines TRBV7-2 with TRBJ1-1, with 9 bases fitting TRBD1. Germline trimming cut 4 bases from V and 5 bases from J; bases unmatched to any gene: 5. The V gene's germline CDR1 is SGHTA and CDR2 FQGNSA. This CDR3 region has 14 residues.

V gene TRBV6-4 combines with J gene TRBJ2-3, with D possibly matching TRBD2 (6 bases). The CDR3 consists of 15 residues. Germline V gene sequence: CDR1 MRHNA, CDR2 SNTAGT. V lost 8 bases and J lost 2, with 17 bases in between. The CDR3 coding sequence is TGTGCCAGCCAGCCTACAGGAGGGCCCACAGATACGCAGTATTTT. Translated: CASQPTGGPTDTQYF.

The chain links TRBV5-6 to TRBJ2-7, with 7 nucleotides matching TRBD1. Germline assignment: CDR1 SGHDT and CDR2 YYEEEE. J lost 4 bases, V lost 6 bases, and 7 bases had no gene match. CDR3 length: 13 amino acids. CDR3 loop: CASTLDRDYEQYF. DNA of the CDR3: TGTGCCAGCACCCTTGACAGGGATTACGAGCAGTACTTC.